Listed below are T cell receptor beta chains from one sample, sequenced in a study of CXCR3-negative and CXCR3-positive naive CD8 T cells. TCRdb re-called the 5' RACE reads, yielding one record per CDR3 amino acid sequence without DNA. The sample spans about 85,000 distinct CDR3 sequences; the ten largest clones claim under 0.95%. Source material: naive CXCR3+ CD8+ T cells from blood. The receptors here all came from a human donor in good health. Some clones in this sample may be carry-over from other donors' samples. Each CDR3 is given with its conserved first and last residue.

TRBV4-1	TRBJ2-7	CASSPWTVLDEQYF
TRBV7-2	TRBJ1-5	CASSLRAGARPQPQHF
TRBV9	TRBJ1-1	CASSAGDRESGTEAFF
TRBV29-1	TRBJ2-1	CSVWGTSIEQFF
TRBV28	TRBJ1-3	CASSPSGVGNTIYF
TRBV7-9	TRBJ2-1	CASSKPDPSEQFF
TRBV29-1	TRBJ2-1	CSVAPGTGVYEQFF
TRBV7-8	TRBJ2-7	CASSLPDSFREQYF
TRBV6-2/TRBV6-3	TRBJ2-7	CASSPPLGQGSYEQYF
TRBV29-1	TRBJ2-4	CSVDEGDIQYF
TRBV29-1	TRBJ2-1	CSVEGRRSSYNEQFF
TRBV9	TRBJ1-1	CASSPDMNTEAFF
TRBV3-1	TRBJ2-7	CASSQVLRGGLSSYEQYF
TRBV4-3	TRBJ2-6	CASSPEVAGESSGANVLTF
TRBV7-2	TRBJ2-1	CASSLKAAGDEQFF
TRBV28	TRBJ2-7	CASSPPGIGPYEQYF
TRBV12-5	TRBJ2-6	CASGQTGAVFANVLTF
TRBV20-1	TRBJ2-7	CSARLTASYEQYF
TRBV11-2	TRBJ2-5	CASSKLGTGISEYF
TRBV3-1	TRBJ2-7	CASSQDSGGEQYF
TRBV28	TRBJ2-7	CASTAFRVPPEQYF
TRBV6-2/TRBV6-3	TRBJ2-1	CASSYGGQGEQFF
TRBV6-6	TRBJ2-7	CASSYGLAGGIYEQYF
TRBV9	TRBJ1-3	CASRGFSGNTIYF
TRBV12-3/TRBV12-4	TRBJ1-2	CASSLHRAGGINGYTF
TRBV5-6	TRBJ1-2	CASSLKGAMIGNYGYTF
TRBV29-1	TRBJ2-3	CSVDGSGGSSTDTQYF
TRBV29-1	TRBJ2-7	CSVGAIKGSYEQYF
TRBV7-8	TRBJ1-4	CASSLTGENEKLFF
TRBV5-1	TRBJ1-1	CASSWEKGTNTEAFF
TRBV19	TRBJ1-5	CASKEGSLSNQPQHF
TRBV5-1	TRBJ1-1	CASSTDRAKTGAFF
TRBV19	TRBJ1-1	CASRYGRGRANTEAFF
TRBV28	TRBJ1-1	CASSPLPNTEAFF
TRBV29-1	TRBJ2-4	CSFIPGPVAKNIQYF
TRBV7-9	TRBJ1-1	CASSLVGTHTEAFF
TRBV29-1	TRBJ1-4	CSVGQGADEGTNEKLFF
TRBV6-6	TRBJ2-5	CASSYDPSGGKTQYF
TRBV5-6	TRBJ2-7	CASSRGISYEQYF
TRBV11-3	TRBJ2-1	CASSLVAGHDEQFF
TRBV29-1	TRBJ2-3	CSVTLAGRRDTQYF
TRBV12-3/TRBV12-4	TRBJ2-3	CASSYRGWGDTQYF
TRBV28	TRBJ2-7	CASSLPGAGYEQYF
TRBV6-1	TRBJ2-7	CASTLQIAYEQYF
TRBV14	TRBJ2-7	CASSQERPSEQYF
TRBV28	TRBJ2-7	CAISFPRGTYEQYF
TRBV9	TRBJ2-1	CASSARGTGPVSGRGEQFF
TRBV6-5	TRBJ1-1	CASSPPTTGGRTEAFF
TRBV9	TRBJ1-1	CASNLQGDTEAFF
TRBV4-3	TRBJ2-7	CASSQDLGDPMIRF
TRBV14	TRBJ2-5	CASSSGDIVETQYF
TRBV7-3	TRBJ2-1	CASSLISSAYNEQFF
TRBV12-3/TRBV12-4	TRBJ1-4	CASSPPVGAPNEKLFF
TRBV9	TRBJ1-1	CASSVDGIPGTEAFF
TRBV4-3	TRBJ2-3	CASSQDSVAGAPTDTQYF
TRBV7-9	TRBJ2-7	CASSPPRLTETYEQYF
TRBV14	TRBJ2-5	CASSQDWRESPQETQYF